The TCR beta chain described here comes from a study of shared clonotypes between healthy human individuals. The CDR3 spans 16 residues. Germline V gene data show CDR1 as SGDLS and CDR2 as YYNGEE. V trimming: 2 bases; J trimming: 0 bases; junction bases outside the gene matches: 2. Running of the assay took place at deep level. Sequencing was performed with immunoSEQ multiplex PCR; in TCRdb, only in-frame clones are kept and a portion is missing. The top ten clones hold about 13% of a sample with 400,000 to 600,000 clones, about 76% of them seen once. This clone has a handful of counts. The sequence was collected from a woman between 35 and 50 years old in good health. Some clones in this sample may be carry-over from other donors' samples. Source material: PBMCs. The genes are TRBV9 and TRBJ2-6; 7 nucleotides align to TRBD1. In DNA form, the CDR3 reads TGTGCCAGCAGCGTCGACAGGGACTCTGGGGCCAACGTCCTGACTTTC. It encodes CASSVDRDSGANVLTF.